The rows below give T cell receptor beta chains drawn from one sample of a study of T cell responses to AZD1222 COVID-19 vaccine. Assay used: immunoSEQ multiplex PCR; TCRdb lists only in-frame clones, some missing. This sample has 130,000 to 150,000 clones, with roughly 92% found just once. Specimen: peripheral blood, collected on day 0 of AZD1222 vaccination. All receptors derive from an adult in good health. CDR3s include the opening cysteine and the closing phenylalanine or tryptophan.

v_call cdr3_aa
TRBV28 CASWRGNQPQHF
TRBV29-1 CSVGAPGGERYGYTF
TRBV4-2 CASSRTGTTEAFF
TRBV19 CASRSSGDRVDTQYF
TRBV9 CAPLRRGGPGETQYF
TRBV4-1 CASSQGPGGDNEKLFF
TRBV6-5 CASNKWGRTEAFF
TRBV2 CASKLGGYFNNEQFF
TRBV29-1 CSVRAVMGTEAFF
TRBV23-1 CASSQSGASDLLPGLTEAFF
TRBV7-7 CASSVELAGDHEQFF
TRBV6-5 CASRGNTEAFF
TRBV28 CASSRGGVVGQPQHF
TRBV27 CASSSTGRTAIPYEQYF